This paragraph covers one T cell receptor beta chain sequence. In its sample, this clonotype was seen a few times. The specificity of this receptor is unknown. Base-call qualities are not available, and no considerably larger clone is one nucleotide away. The sample's treatment or condition, from its label and the paper: allogeneic hematopoietic cell transplantation with graft depleted of TCRalphabeta T cells and CD19 B cells. Transplant recipients were children who received TCRalphabeta/CD19-depleted allogeneic hematopoietic cell grafts. This specimen belongs to a study of T-cell reconstitution after alpha-beta-depleted transplantation in children (dated by TCRdb to between 2015 and 2016). At the level of the whole study: Using TCR repertoire profiling, the study quantitatively followed how T-cell immune reconstitution unfolded in children after TCRalphabeta/CD19-depleted allogeneic hematopoietic cell transplantation. What the authors observed across the whole study: The apparently early recovery of alphabetaT-cell counts about two months after transplant reportedly depended on only several hundred rapidly expanded clones that came from non-depleted graft cells. In some patients, the high TCRbeta diversity seen at day 60 was put down to recipient T cells and intrathymic progenitors that had survived conditioning. The frequencies of hyperexpanded clones fell over the following months, and after one year, T-cell counts and TCRbeta diversity were mostly attributed to newly produced T cells.

Libraries were made using PCR. TCRdb names Illumina HiSeq 2500 as the instrument used. To normalize quantification of the TCRbeta repertoire, the TCR libraries were built with molecular barcoding that relied on unique molecular identifiers. The public reads were run again by TCRdb, first through fastp at Q25 and then through MiXCR, and only productive beta chains were kept. CDR3 protein sequences are deduplicated, and each keeps its most common genes and DNA. The sample records 450,000 to 550,000 distinct CDR3 sequences, about an eighth of which are singletons. The top ten constitute 12% to 15% of the sample. This specimen consisted of PBMCs, mostly from graft donor cells, obtained 180 days after TCRalphabeta/CD19-depleted stem cell transplant. This TCR was sampled from a female patient aged 2-10 years who had a stem cell transplant for aplastic anemia, so the T cells may come from the graft donor.

The nucleotide sequence is TGCGCCAGCAGCTTGGGGTTGCTGAACTCCTACGAGCAGTACTTC. This translates into CASSLGLLNSYEQYF. The V and J segments used are TRBV5-1 and TRBJ2-7, with no D gene named confidently. Based on the germline V gene, the CDR1 and CDR2 sequences are SGHRS and YFSETQ. Cut back by 0 bases and 0 bases, the V and J ends lie 10 bases apart. The CDR3 goes from the cysteine to the phenylalanine over 15 residues. Only the CDR3 DNA is retained, 45 bases long and in frame from the first base.